A single TCR beta chain is shown here with its context. What it recognizes is unknown. These data come from a study of T cell repertoires in cytomegalovirus infection. About the research overall: CMV epitopes that were recently identified and HLA-C-restricted were used alongside well-studied HLA-B-restricted ones. Public TCR beta signatures marked donors with CMV infection and the matching HLA.

MiXCR, run by TCRdb on the reads, gives a single entry per CDR3 protein. The sample yields some 320,000 distinct CDR3 sequences, about 27% seen once. The germline CDR1 and CDR2 sequences are SGHDT and YYEEEE. V was clipped by 2 bases and J by 2 bases; unmatched bases: 4. This CDR3 contains 14 residues. Study-wide points: CMV carriers having the relevant HLA were flagged by cumulative public TCR beta family frequency.

This TCR was recovered from a human donor in good health (CMV status not recorded). Some clones in this sample may be carry-over from other donors' samples. Material: cultured PBMCs, obtained from culture after CMV antigen stimulation. The J gene is TRBJ2-7, the V gene TRBV5-6, with TRBD2 matching 7 bases. The CDR3 region has the DNA TGTGCCAGCAGCTTCCCCGGGGGGACCTACGAGCAGTACTTC. It yields the protein CASSFPGGTYEQYF.